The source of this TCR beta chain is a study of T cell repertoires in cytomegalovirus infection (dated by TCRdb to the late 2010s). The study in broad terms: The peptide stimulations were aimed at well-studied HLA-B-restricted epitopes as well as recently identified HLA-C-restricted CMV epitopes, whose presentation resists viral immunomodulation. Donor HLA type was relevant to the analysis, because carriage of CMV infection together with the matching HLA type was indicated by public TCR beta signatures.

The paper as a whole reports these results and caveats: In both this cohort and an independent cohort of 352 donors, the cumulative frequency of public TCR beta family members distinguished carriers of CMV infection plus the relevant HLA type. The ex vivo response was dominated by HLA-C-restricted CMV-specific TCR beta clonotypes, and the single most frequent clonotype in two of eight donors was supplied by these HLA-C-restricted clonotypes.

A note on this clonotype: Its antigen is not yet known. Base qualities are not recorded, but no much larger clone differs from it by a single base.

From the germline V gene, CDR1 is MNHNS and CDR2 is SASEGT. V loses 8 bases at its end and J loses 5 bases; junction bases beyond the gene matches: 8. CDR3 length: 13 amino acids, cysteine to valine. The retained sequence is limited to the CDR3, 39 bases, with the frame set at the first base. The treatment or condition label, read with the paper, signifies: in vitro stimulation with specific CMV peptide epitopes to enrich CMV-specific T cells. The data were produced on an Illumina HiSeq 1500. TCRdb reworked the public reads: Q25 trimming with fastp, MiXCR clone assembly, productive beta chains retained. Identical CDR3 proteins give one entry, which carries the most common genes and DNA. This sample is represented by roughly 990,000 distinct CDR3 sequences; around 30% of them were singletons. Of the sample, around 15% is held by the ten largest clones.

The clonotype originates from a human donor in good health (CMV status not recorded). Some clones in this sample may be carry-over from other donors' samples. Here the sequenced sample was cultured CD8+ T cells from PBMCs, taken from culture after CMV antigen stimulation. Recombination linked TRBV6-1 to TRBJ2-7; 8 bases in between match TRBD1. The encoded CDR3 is CASGWTGKHEQYV. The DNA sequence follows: TGTGCCAGCGGATGGACAGGGAAGCACGAGCAGTACGTC.